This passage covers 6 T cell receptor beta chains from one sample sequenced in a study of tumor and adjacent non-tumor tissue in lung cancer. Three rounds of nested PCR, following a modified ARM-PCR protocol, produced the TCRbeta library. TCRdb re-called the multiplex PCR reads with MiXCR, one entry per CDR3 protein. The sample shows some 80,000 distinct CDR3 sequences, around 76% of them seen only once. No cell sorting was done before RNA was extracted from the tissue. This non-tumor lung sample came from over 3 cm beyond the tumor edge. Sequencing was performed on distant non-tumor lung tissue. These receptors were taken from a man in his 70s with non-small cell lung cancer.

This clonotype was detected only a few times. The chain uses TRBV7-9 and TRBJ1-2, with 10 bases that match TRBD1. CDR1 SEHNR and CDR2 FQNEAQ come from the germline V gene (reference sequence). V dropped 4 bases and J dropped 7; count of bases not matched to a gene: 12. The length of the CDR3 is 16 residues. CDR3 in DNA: TGTGCCAGCAGCTCACCCGCCGGACAGGGGGGTGGTGGCTACACCTTC. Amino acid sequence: CASSSPAGQGGGGYTF.

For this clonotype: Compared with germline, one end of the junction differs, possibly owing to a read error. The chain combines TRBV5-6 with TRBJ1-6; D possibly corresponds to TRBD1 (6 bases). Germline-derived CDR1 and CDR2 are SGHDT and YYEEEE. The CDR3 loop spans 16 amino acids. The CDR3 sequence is CASSLGGSSYNSLLHF. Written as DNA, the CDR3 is TGTGCCAGCAGCTTAGGGGGTAGCTCCTATAATTCACTCCTCCACTTT.

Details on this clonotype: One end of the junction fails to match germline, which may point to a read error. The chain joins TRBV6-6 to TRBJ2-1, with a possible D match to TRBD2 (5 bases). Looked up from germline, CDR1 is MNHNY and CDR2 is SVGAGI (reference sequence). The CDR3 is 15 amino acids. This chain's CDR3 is CVSIMTNGPYNEQFF. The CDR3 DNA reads TGTGTCAGCATTATGACTAACGGTCCTTACAATGAGCAGTTCTTC.

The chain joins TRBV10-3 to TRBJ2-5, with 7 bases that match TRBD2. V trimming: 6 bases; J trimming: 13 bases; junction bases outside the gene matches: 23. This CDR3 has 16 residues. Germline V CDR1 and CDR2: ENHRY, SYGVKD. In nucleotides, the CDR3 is TGTGCCATCAGGATCGAGCGGGGCCTTTTGTCAGGGTCCCGGTACTTC. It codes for CAIRIERGLLSGSRYF.

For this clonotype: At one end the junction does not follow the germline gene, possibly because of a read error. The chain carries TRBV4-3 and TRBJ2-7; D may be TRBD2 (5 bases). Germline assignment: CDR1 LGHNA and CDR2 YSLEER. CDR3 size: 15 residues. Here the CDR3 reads CASGQGRGYLGEQYF. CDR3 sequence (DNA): TGCGCCAGCGGCCAAGGTCGGGGTTATTTAGGCGAGCAATACTTC.

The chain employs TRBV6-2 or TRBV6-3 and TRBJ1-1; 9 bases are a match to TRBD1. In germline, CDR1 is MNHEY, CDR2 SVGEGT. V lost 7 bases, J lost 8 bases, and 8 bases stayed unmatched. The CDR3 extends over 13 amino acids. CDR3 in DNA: TGTGCCAGCATGGTCGGGACAGGGAGCGAAGCTTTCTTT. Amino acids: CASMVGTGSEAFF.